Described below is a single T cell receptor beta chain sequence and its context. This entry is derived from a study of blood T cell repertoires in COVID-19. Looking at the study overall: The United States, Italy and Spain supplied acute and convalescent COVID-19 samples. T cells, B-cell-depleted T cells, or PBMCs provided the cDNA or gDNA that served as material.

The length of the CDR3 is 18 residues. Germline assignment: CDR1 SGHDT and CDR2 YYEEEE. With 4 bases clipped from V and 8 bases from J, the junction kept 15 bases outside the gene matches. In the study's own analysis: Counts of nucleated cells, estimated from reference gene primer amplification, were obtained. Method: immunoSEQ multiplex PCR; TCRdb's copy keeps in-frame clones and lacks some. That table supplies the V and J calls and clone size; D and trimming were determined from the DNA. This table has some 300,000 clones, 85% appearing once. This clonotype was obtained from a woman aged 50 to 65 with active or convalescent COVID-19. The specimen was peripheral blood. The rearrangement uses TRBV5-6 and TRBJ2-1; 13 bases align to TRBD2. CDR3: CASSHPLLAGGLGDEQFF. CDR3 sequence (DNA): TGTGCCAGCAGCCACCCCCTACTAGCGGGAGGGCTTGGGGATGAGCAGTTCTTC.